One sample yielded the 30 T cell receptor beta chains listed below, sequenced in a study of blood T cell repertoires in COVID-19 (TCRdb year 2020). The library was obtained by the immunoSEQ multiplex PCR assay. TCRdb obtained this table from immuneACCESS and retained in-frame rearrangements with V and J assigned. These tables miss some clones; where compared with another copy, unresolved V genes account for less than half of the shortfall, and the remainder is unexplained. This sample is represented by under 350,000 clones; approximately 90% of them were singletons. The top ten constitute about 4.1% of the sample. The sequenced sample consisted of PBMCs or T cells enriched from blood (not recorded which). The receptor set was obtained from a man between 25 and 39 years old who had recovered from COVID-19.

V gene TRBV5-1 combines with J gene TRBJ2-7; 8 bases are a match to TRBD2. V lost 3 bases, J lost 1 base, and 6 bases stayed unmatched. The CDR3 has 15 amino acids. Germline CDR1 is SGHRS and CDR2 is YFSETQ. DNA for the CDR3: TGCGCCAGCAGCTATTTAGCGGGGATATCCTACGAGCAGTACTTC. Encoded protein: CASSYLAGISYEQYF.

In its sample, this clone was seen once. The chain couples TRBV5-6 to TRBJ1-1, with D possibly being TRBD1 (5 bases). Germline lookup yields CDR1 SGHDT and CDR2 YYEEEE. V lost 0 bases and J lost 1, with 13 bases in between. This CDR3 is built from 16 residues. For the CDR3, the DNA is TGTGCCAGCAGCTTGGAAAGGCGACAGCAGAACACTGAAGCTTTCTTT. Translation: CASSLERRQQNTEAFF.

This clone was seen a handful of times. This chain connects TRBV5-1 to TRBJ1-1, with 8 bases fitting TRBD1. The V and J ends lost 2 bases and 4 bases, in that order; junction bases with no gene match: 7. CDR3 size: 15 residues. Germline V gives CDR1 SGHRS, CDR2 YFSETQ. The CDR3 nucleotides are TGCGCCAGCAGCTTCCCCGGGACAGGTGGCACTGAAGCTTTCTTT. As protein: CASSFPGTGGTEAFF. Full variable domain (missing parts from reference TRBV5-1 and TRBJ1-1): KAGVTQTPRYLIKTRGQQVTLSCSPISGHRSVSWYQQTPGQGLQFLFEYFSETQRNKGNFPGRFSGRQFSNSRSEMNVSTLELGDSALYLCASSFPGTGGTEAFFGQGTRLTVV.

The genes are TRBV19 and TRBJ2-1; no clear D gene. The CDR3 runs 15 residues. Trimming cost V 3 bases and J 0 bases, with 9 bases left between them. The germline V gene has CDR1 LNHDA and CDR2 SQIVND (reference sequence). In nucleotides, the CDR3 is TGTGCCAGTAGTATGGTGGCTAGCTCCTACAATGAGCAGTTCTTC. Its translation is CASSMVASSYNEQFF.

This chain uses TRBV3-1 (or the pseudogene TRBV3-2) with TRBJ2-7; 11 bases are shared with TRBD1. Trimming at V came to 7 bases and at J to 5 bases, leaving 13 bases not matched to a gene. The germline V gene has CDR1 LGHDT and CDR2 YNNKEL (reference sequence). This CDR3 has 16 amino acids. DNA of the CDR3: TGTGCCAGCATGTGGACAGGGGGCGCTTGGAGGGACGAGCAGTACTTC. This translates into CASMWTGGAWRDEQYF.

The chain recombines TRBV6-5 with TRBJ2-1; TRBD1 aligns across 7 bases. V lost 2 bases and J lost 2; bases outside the gene matches: 6. Looked up from germline, CDR1 is MNHEY and CDR2 is SVGAGI. The CDR3 has 16 residues. The CDR3 region has the DNA TGTGCCAGCAGTTACGAACAGGGGAGCACCTACAATGAGCAGTTCTTC. This gives the protein CASSYEQGSTYNEQFF.

The chain recombines TRBV19 with TRBJ1-2; 8 positions agree with TRBD1. This CDR3 has 16 residues. V shed 7 bases, J shed 1 base, and the junction held 11 bases outside the gene matches. Germline V lookup: CDR1 LNHDA, CDR2 SQIVND (reference sequence). CDR3 sequence: CASTLRQGSGNYGYTF. The CDR3, as DNA: TGTGCCAGTACACTCCGACAGGGGAGCGGTAACTATGGCTACACCTTC. The full variable domain, rest sourced from reference TRBV19 and TRBJ1-2, is DGGITQSPKYLFRKEGQNVTLSCEQNLNHDAMYWYRQDPGQGLRLIYYSQIVNDFQKGDIAEGYSVSREKKESFPLTVTSAQKNPTAFYLCASTLRQGSGNYGYTFGSGTRLTVV.

The chain couples TRBV28 to TRBJ1-5, with 10 bases lining up with TRBD1. Germline CDR1 and CDR2: MDHEN and SYDVKM. This CDR3 contains 15 residues. Trimming removed 3 bases from V and 6 bases from J; junction bases left unmatched: 5. Here the CDR3 DNA reads TGTGCCAGCAGTTTCCCTGGGACAGGGGCTCAGCCCCAGCATTTT. It specifies CASSFPGTGAQPQHF.

This rearrangement joins TRBV27 to TRBJ1-2; 10 nucleotides agree with TRBD1. The V and J ends lost 5 bases and 8 bases, in that order; junction bases with no gene match: 5. CDR3 length equals 13 residues. Germline V gives CDR1 MNHEY, CDR2 SMNVEV (reference sequence). This CDR3 is CASSRRDRGGYTF. The CDR3 DNA sequence: TGTGCCAGCAGTCGCCGGGACAGGGGCGGCTACACCTTC.

Many counts were recorded for this clone. This chain uses TRBV6-4 with TRBJ2-1; 9 nucleotides match TRBD2. The V gene end was trimmed by 6 bases and the J gene end by 4 bases; junction bases not matched to a gene: 4. Germline V gives CDR1 MRHNA, CDR2 SNTAGT. This CDR3 is built from 14 residues. CDR3: CASSASGTYNEQFF. In DNA, the CDR3 is TGTGCCAGCAGCGCTAGCGGGACGTACAATGAGCAGTTCTTC.

The chain carries TRBV30 and TRBJ2-2; TRBD2 aligns across 12 bases. This CDR3 comprises 16 residues. Germline V CDR1 and CDR2: GTSNPN, SVGIG (reference sequence). Losses at the gene ends were 4 bases for V and 6 bases for J; bases not matched to a gene: 9. CDR3 region: CAWINPGLAGAGELFF. CDR3 coding DNA: TGTGCCTGGATTAATCCGGGACTAGCGGGCGCCGGGGAGCTGTTTTTT.

This clone appeared a few times. J is TRBJ1-2 and V is TRBV29-1; possible D gene TRBD1, 5 bases. The CDR3 extends over 15 amino acids. V shed 6 bases and J shed 5 bases, with 22 bases lying between them. Germline CDR1 SQVTM, CDR2 ANQGSEA. In nucleotides, the CDR3 is TGCAGCGTCTCCCCTCGGGAGGGGACCGTTTATGGCTACACCTTC. Translating it yields CSVSPREGTVYGYTF.

This clone was observed once. V usage is TRBV21-1 and J usage is TRBJ1-2. TRBV21-1 is tagged as a pseudogene. The length of the CDR3 is 12 residues. The CDR3 spells CAGDRGGYGYTF. The CDR3 DNA reads TGTGCCGGGGATAGGGGGGGCTATGGCTACACCTTC.

V and J are TRBV9 and TRBJ1-2, with TRBD1 matching over 7 bases. The CDR3 runs 12 residues. Germline lookup yields CDR1 SGDLS and CDR2 YYNGEE. V shed 3 bases, J shed 6 bases, and the junction held 2 bases outside the gene matches. CDR3 DNA sequence: TGTGCCAGCAGCGGGGACAGCCATGGCTACACCTTC. This sequence encodes CASSGDSHGYTF.

The chain couples TRBV2 to TRBJ2-1; the match to TRBD1 covers 8 bases. J lost 8 bases, V lost 6 bases, and 12 bases had no gene match. The V gene's germline CDR1 is SNHLY and CDR2 FYNNEI. The CDR3 loop spans 15 amino acids. The CDR3 sequence: CASRSPGGFEDEQFF. DNA for the CDR3: TGTGCCAGCAGGAGCCCAGGGGGCTTCGAGGATGAGCAGTTCTTC. The full variable domain, with the rest looked up from reference TRBV2 and TRBJ2-1, is EPEVTQTPSHQVTQMGQEVILRCVPISNHLYFYWYRQILGQKVEFLVSFYNNEISEKSEIFDDQFSVERPDGSNFTLKIRSTKLEDSAMYFCASRSPGGFEDEQFFGPGTRLTVL.

This sequence joins TRBV7-2 and TRBJ1-1, with 7 bases identical to TRBD1. The CDR3 extends over 16 amino acids. Unmatched junction bases numbered 7, after V lost 2 bases and J lost 1 base. The germline V gene has CDR1 SGHTA and CDR2 FQGNSA. The chain's CDR3 is CASSLWRGGTNTEAFF. The CDR3 bases are TGTGCCAGCAGCTTATGGAGAGGGGGCACGAACACTGAAGCTTTCTTT.

Only a few counts were recorded for this clone. V is TRBV4-1 and J is TRBJ1-6; the D is unclear. Germline V gene lookup returns CDR1 MGHRA and CDR2 YSYEKL. V was trimmed by 0 bases and J by 8 bases, leaving 17 bases between them. This CDR3 region has 17 residues. The CDR3 sequence is CASSQEPSREQHSPLHF. Here the CDR3 DNA reads TGCGCCAGCAGCCAAGAACCCTCGCGGGAACAACATTCACCCCTCCACTTT.

This rearrangement joins TRBV29-1 to TRBJ2-5; 9 nucleotides match TRBD1. V dropped 4 bases and J dropped 4; count of bases not matched to a gene: 4. CDR3 size: 13 residues. Germline CDR1 SQVTM, CDR2 ANQGSEA. The CDR3 DNA sequence: TGCAGCGTTGGGGACAGGGCGGGAGAGACCCAGTACTTC. Residues: CSVGDRAGETQYF.

The chain recombines TRBV19 with TRBJ2-7; possibly TRBD1 or TRBD2 for D (6 bases each). V lost 10 bases, J lost 2 bases, and 15 bases lay in between. Looked up from germline, CDR1 is LNHDA and CDR2 is SQIVND (reference sequence). This CDR3 is built from 13 residues. The CDR3 is CATRGEVAYEQYF. The CDR3, as DNA: TGTGCCACTAGGGGGGAGGTCGCCTACGAGCAGTACTTC. Based on the CDR3 plus reference TRBV19 and TRBJ2-7, the full variable domain is DGGITQSPKYLFRKEGQNVTLSCEQNLNHDAMYWYRQDPGQGLRLIYYSQIVNDFQKGDIAEGYSVSREKKESFPLTVTSAQKNPTAFYLCATRGEVAYEQYFGPGTRLTVT.

The genes are TRBV3-1 (or the pseudogene TRBV3-2) and TRBJ2-2, with 10 bases matching TRBD2. V was clipped by 1 base and J by 4 bases; unmatched bases: 6. CDR3 size: 17 residues. CDR1 is LGHDT, CDR2 YNNKEL, per germline (reference sequence). The CDR3 loop is CASSQGLAGVTTGELFF. Here the CDR3 DNA reads TGTGCCAGCAGCCAAGGTCTAGCGGGAGTAACCACCGGGGAGCTGTTTTTT.

The chain joins TRBV19 to TRBJ1-2; 7 bases map to TRBD1. Trimming cost V 7 bases and J 4 bases; bases outside gene matches: 6. Germline loops: CDR1 LNHDA, CDR2 SQIVND (reference sequence). The length of the CDR3 is 13 residues. CDR3: CASIRQGGYGYTF. For the CDR3, the DNA is TGTGCCAGTATCCGACAGGGAGGCTATGGCTACACCTTC.

V gene TRBV5-1 combines with J gene TRBJ1-3, with D possibly matching TRBD1 (5 bases). The CDR3 consists of 16 residues. Germline V lookup: CDR1 SGHRS, CDR2 YFSETQ. CDR3 coding DNA: TGCGCTTCAGCAGCGGGGGGGACGGACTCTGGAAACACCATATATTTT. It translates to CASAAGGTDSGNTIYF.

V gene TRBV11-2 combines with J gene TRBJ1-4; possibly TRBD1 for D (5 bases). The CDR3 sequence is 14 residues long. Germline V CDR1 and CDR2: SGHAT, FQNNGV. V was cut by 6 bases and J by 6 bases, with 14 bases left in between. CDR3 loop: CASSHQGSHEKLFF. The DNA for the CDR3 is TGTGCCAGCAGTCATCAGGGATCTCATGAAAAACTGTTTTTT. Full variable domain (outside the CDR3, taken from reference TRBV11-2 and TRBJ1-4): EAGVAQSPRYKIIEKRQSVAFWCNPISGHATLYWYQQILGQGPKLLIQFQNNGVVDDSQLPKDRFSAERLKGVDSTLKIQPAKLEDSAVYLCASSHQGSHEKLFFGSGTQLSVL.

CDR3 loop: CASSLAVGGGAADTQYF. CDR3 in DNA: TGTGCCAGCAGCTTGGCCGTGGGCGGGGGGGCCGCAGATACGCAGTATTTT. The chain uses TRBV5-4 and TRBJ2-3; 9 bases line up with TRBD2. Trimming at V came to 0 bases and at J to 4 bases, leaving 9 bases not matched to a gene. The CDR3 spans 17 residues. Germline loops: CDR1 SGHNT, CDR2 YYREEE (reference sequence).

The chain joins TRBV18 to TRBJ1-1; D possibly corresponds to TRBD1 (5 bases). The V end lost 3 bases, the J end lost 1 base, and 18 bases lay between the germline ends. This CDR3 is built from 17 residues. Germline values: CDR1 KGHSH, CDR2 LQKENI. The CDR3 DNA sequence: TGTGCCAGCTCACCGGGGGGGGACTCTGACCCGAACACTGAAGCTTTCTTT. Its translation is CASSPGGDSDPNTEAFF.

The rearrangement joins TRBV9 to TRBJ2-1, with TRBD2 matching 8 bases. The V segment lost 2 bases and the J segment 6 bases; nucleotides outside the gene matches: 10. Looked up from germline, CDR1 is SGDLS and CDR2 is YYNGEE. This CDR3 spans 16 amino acids. The CDR3 region has the DNA TGTGCCAGCAGCGTCGGGACTAGAGCTTTCCGCAATGAGCAGTTCTTC. Encoded protein: CASSVGTRAFRNEQFF.

The chain combines TRBV19 with TRBJ1-1; D unresolved. The CDR3 length is 14 residues. Trimming stripped 0 bases from V and 5 bases from J, with 10 bases between. The germline V gene has CDR1 LNHDA and CDR2 SQIVND (reference sequence). CDR3 sequence (DNA): TGTGCCAGTAGTATAGATCGAGGTAGGACTGAAGCTTTCTTT. Protein sequence: CASSIDRGRTEAFF.

This chain connects TRBV29-1 to TRBJ2-3; D call uncertain. CDR1 and CDR2 (germline): SQVTM, ANQGSEA. Trimming left V 5 bases short and J 6 bases short, with 6 bases between. The CDR3 is 10 residues long. The CDR3 DNA reads TGCAGCGTTAGCTCCGATACGCAGTATTTT. This encodes CSVSSDTQYF.

This chain joins TRBV11-3 and TRBJ2-3; 8 bases agree with TRBD2. The CDR3 has 15 amino acids. J was trimmed by 1 base and V by 6 bases; bases with no gene match: 6. Germline V gives CDR1 SGHNT, CDR2 YENEEA. The CDR3 reads CASSPGAGGTDTQYF. CDR3 sequence (DNA): TGTGCCAGCAGTCCGGGAGCGGGGGGCACAGATACGCAGTATTTT.

In this sample, this clone turned up a few times. CDR3 sequence: CASQPGTSGTDTQYF. The CDR3 bases are TGTGCCAGTCAACCCGGGACTAGCGGCACAGATACGCAGTATTTT. The J gene is TRBJ2-3, the V gene TRBV19; 10 nucleotides agree with TRBD2. This CDR3 has 15 residues. The junction had 6 bases not matched to a gene; V was cut back by 8 bases and J by 1 base. Germline V gene sequence: CDR1 LNHDA, CDR2 SQIVND (reference sequence). Full variable domain (missing parts from reference TRBV19 and TRBJ2-3): DGGITQSPKYLFRKEGQNVTLSCEQNLNHDAMYWYRQDPGQGLRLIYYSQIVNDFQKGDIAEGYSVSREKKESFPLTVTSAQKNPTAFYLCASQPGTSGTDTQYFGPGTRLTVL.